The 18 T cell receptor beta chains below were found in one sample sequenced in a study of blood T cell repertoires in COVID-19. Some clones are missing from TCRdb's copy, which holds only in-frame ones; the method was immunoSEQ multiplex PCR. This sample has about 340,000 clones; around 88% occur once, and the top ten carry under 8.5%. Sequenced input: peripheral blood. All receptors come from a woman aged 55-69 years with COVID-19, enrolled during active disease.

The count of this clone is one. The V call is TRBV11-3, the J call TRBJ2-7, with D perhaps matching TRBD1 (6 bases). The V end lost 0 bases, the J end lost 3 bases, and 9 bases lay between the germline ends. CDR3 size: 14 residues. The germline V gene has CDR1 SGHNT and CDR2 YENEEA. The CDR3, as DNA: TGTGCCAGCAGCTTAGAGGGACAAGGCTACGAGCAGTACTTC. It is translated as CASSLEGQGYEQYF.

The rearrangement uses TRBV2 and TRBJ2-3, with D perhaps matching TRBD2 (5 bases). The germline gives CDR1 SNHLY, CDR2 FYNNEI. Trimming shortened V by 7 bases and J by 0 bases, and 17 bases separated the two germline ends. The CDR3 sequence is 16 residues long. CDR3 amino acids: CASTPRAFSSTDTQYF. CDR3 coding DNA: TGTGCCAGCACCCCGAGGGCTTTCTCTAGCACAGATACGCAGTATTTT.

The CDR3 reads CASSLGQGSRQPQHF. The CDR3 DNA reads TGTGCCAGCAGCTTGGGACAGGGATCAAGGCAGCCCCAGCATTTT. V is TRBV7-9 and J is TRBJ1-5; 9 bases are a match to TRBD1. The germline V gene encodes CDR1 SEHNR and CDR2 FQNEAQ (reference sequence). Losses at the gene ends were 3 bases for V and 7 bases for J; bases not matched to a gene: 7. This CDR3 is built from 15 residues.

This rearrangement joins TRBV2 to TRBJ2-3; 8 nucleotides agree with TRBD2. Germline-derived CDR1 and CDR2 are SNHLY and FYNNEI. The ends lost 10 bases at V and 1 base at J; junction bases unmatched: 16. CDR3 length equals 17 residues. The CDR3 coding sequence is TGTGCCACCGCGTATCGGGGGGGCCCGATTCGCACAGATACGCAGTATTTT. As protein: CATAYRGGPIRTDTQYF.

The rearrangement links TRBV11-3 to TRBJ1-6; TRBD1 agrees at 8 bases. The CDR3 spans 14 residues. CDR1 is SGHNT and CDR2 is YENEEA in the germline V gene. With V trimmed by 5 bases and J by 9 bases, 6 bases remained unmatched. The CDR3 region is CASSPGQGGSPLHF. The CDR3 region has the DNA TGTGCCAGCAGCCCCGGACAGGGCGGTTCACCCCTCCACTTT. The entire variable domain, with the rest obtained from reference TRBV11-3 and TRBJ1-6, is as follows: EAGVVQSPRYKIIEKKQPVAFWCNPISGHNTLYWYLQNLGQGPELLIRYENEEAVDDSQLPKDRFSAERLKGVDSTLKIQPAELGDSAVYLCASSPGQGGSPLHFGNGTRLTVT.

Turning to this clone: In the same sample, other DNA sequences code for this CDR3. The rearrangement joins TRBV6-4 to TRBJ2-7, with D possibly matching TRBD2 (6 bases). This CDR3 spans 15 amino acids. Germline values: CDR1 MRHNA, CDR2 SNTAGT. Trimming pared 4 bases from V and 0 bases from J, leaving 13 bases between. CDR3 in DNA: TGTGCCAGCAGTGTCCAGACGGGGGACTCCTACGAGCAGTACTTC. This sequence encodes CASSVQTGDSYEQYF.

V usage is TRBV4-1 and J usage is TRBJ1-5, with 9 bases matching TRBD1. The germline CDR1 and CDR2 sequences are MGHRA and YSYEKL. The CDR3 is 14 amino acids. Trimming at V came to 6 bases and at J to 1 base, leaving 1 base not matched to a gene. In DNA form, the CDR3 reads TGCGCCAGCAGTGGACAGGGGAGCAATCAGCCCCAGCATTTT. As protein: CASSGQGSNQPQHF.

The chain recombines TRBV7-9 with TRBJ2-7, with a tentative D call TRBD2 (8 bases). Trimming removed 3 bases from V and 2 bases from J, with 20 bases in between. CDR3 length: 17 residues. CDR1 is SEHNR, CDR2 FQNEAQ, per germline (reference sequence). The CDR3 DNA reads TGTGCCAGCAGCTTCCACGGGAGGGGGCTGGGTGCCTACGAGCAGTACTTC. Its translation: CASSFHGRGLGAYEQYF.

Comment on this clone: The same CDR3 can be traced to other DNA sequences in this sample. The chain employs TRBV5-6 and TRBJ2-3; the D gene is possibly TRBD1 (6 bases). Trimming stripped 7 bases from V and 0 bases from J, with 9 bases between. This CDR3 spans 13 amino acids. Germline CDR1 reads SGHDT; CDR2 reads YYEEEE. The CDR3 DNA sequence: TGTGCCAGCTCAAGGGGGAGCACAGATACGCAGTATTTT. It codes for CASSRGSTDTQYF.

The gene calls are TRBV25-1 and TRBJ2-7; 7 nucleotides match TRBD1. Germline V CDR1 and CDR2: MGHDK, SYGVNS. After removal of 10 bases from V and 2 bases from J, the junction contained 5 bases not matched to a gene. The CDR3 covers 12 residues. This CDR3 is CATETGPYEQYF. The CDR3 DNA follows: TGTGCCACCGAGACAGGGCCCTACGAGCAGTACTTC.

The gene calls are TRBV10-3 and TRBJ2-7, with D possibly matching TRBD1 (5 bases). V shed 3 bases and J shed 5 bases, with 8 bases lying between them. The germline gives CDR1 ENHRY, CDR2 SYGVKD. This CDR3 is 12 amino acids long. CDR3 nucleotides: TGTGCCATCAGTGATCCAGGGAACGAGCAGTACTTC. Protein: CAISDPGNEQYF.

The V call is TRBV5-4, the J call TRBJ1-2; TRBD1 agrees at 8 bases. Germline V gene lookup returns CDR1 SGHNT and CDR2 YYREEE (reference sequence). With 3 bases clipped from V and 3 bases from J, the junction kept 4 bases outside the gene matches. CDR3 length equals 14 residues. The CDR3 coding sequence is TGTGCCAGCAGCTACGGACAGGGTGACTATGGCTACACCTTC. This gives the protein CASSYGQGDYGYTF.

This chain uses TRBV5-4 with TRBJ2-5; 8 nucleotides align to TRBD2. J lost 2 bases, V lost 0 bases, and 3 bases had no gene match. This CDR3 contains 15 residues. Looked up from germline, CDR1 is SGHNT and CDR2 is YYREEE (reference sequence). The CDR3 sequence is CASSLGGGSQETQYF. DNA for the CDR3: TGTGCCAGCAGCTTGGGCGGGGGGTCACAAGAGACCCAGTACTTC. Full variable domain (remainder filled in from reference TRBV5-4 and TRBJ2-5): ETGVTQSPTHLIKTRGQQVTLRCSSQSGHNTVSWYQQALGQGPQFIFQYYREEENGRGNFPPRFSGLQFPNYSSELNVNALELDDSALYLCASSLGGGSQETQYFGPGTRLLVL.

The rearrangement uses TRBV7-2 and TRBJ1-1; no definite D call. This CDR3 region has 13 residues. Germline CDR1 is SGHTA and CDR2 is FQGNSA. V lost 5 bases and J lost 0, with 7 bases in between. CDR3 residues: CASSRQVNTEAFF. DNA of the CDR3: TGTGCCAGCAGCCGCCAGGTGAACACTGAAGCTTTCTTT. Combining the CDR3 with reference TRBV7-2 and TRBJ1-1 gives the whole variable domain GAGVSQSPSNKVTEKGKDVELRCDPISGHTALYWYRQSLGQGLEFLIYFQGNSAPDKSGLPSDRFSAERTGGSVSTLTIQRTQQEDSAVYLCASSRQVNTEAFFGQGTRLTVV.

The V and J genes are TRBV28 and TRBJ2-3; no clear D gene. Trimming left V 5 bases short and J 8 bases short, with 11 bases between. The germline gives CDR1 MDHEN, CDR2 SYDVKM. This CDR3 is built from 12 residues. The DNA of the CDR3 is TGTGCCAGCAGTATAGGTACGGGTACGCAGTATTTT. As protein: CASSIGTGTQYF.

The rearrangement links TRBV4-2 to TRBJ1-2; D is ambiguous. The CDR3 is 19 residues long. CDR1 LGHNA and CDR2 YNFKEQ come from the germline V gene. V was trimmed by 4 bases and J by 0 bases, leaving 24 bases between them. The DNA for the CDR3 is TGTGCCAGCAGCCCTGCCCCCGGCGGAGCGTCCCTTCCTAACTATGGCTACACCTTC. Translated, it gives CASSPAPGGASLPNYGYTF.

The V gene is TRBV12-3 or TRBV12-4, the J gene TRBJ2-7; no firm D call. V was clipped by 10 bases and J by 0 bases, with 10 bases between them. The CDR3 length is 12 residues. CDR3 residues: CATSGSSYEQYF. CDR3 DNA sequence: TGTGCCACCTCCGGTTCCTCCTACGAGCAGTACTTC.

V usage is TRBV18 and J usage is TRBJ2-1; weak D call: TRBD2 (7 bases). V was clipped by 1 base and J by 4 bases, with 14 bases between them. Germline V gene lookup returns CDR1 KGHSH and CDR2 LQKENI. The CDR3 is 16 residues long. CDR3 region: CASSPRGGGEYNEQFF. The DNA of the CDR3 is TGTGCCAGCTCACCACGTGGGGGGGGCGAGTACAATGAGCAGTTCTTC.